A single sample gave rise to the 25 T cell receptor beta chains below, sequenced in a study of cytomegalovirus exposure and HLA in healthy donors. PCR involved 60 Vbeta and 13 Jbeta primers. The assay was immunoSEQ multiplex PCR, and TCRdb's table has in-frame clones only and misses some. The profile shows about 200,000 clones, about 90% of them singletons. Sample: PBMCs. Every receptor here comes from a boy between 2 and 10 years old in good health and CMV-seronegative.

DNA for the CDR3: TGTGCCAGCAGAGACAGGGATGAGCAGTTCTTC. Translated: CASRDRDEQFF. The chain has TRBV28 and TRBJ2-1, with TRBD1 matching 7 bases. Germline trimming cut 6 bases from V and 8 bases from J; bases unmatched to any gene: 1. The CDR3 totals 11 residues. Germline V lookup: CDR1 MDHEN, CDR2 SYDVKM.

J is TRBJ1-5 and V is TRBV30; 9 positions agree with TRBD1. The CDR3 is 15 amino acids. With V trimmed by 1 base and J by 4 bases, 5 bases remained unmatched. In germline, CDR1 is GTSNPN, CDR2 SVGIG (reference sequence). CDR3 DNA sequence: TGTGCCTGGAGTGGGGACAGGGCCATAAATCAGCCCCAGCATTTT. It codes for CAWSGDRAINQPQHF.

The V gene is TRBV25-1, the J gene TRBJ2-5, with a tentative D call TRBD1 (6 bases). The V end was cut by 4 bases, the J end by 5 bases, with 14 bases between. Germline-derived CDR1 and CDR2 are MGHDK and SYGVNS. This CDR3 region has 14 residues. The chain's CDR3 is CASSGDIGYETQYF. As DNA, the CDR3 is TGTGCCAGCAGTGGGGACATTGGGTACGAGACCCAGTACTTC.

The CDR3 DNA reads TGTGCCAGCCGACAGGGGTACGGGACTAATGAAAAACTGTTTTTT. This gives the protein CASRQGYGTNEKLFF. The genes are TRBV2 and TRBJ1-4, with 8 bases matching TRBD1. V shed 8 bases and J 2 bases; nucleotides not matched to a gene: 7. The CDR3 consists of 15 residues. CDR1 is SNHLY and CDR2 is FYNNEI in the germline V gene.

This clone was found once. The chain has TRBV6-6 and TRBJ1-1; 8 bases are shared with TRBD1. Germline assignment: CDR1 MNHNY and CDR2 SVGAGI (reference sequence). This CDR3 is built from 15 residues. The junction had 10 bases not matched to a gene; V was cut back by 8 bases and J by 2 bases. CDR3: CASAPPGQGNTEAFF. CDR3 DNA sequence: TGTGCCAGCGCCCCACCCGGACAGGGCAACACTGAAGCTTTCTTT.

In the case of this clone: The junction and the germline gene differ at one end; a read error may be behind it. The chain has TRBV5-1 and TRBJ1-1; TRBD1 matches 10 bases. The CDR3 spans 20 residues. Looked up from germline, CDR1 is SGHRS and CDR2 is YFSETQ. CDR3 protein: CASSLGKLPGQGRGNTETFF. The CDR3 nucleotides read TGCGCCAGCAGCTTGGGTAAACTCCCGGGACAGGGGCGGGGTAACACTGAAACTTTCTTT.

V and J are TRBV6-1 and TRBJ2-2, with TRBD1 matching 10 bases. Germline V lookup: CDR1 MNHNS, CDR2 SASEGT. Trimming cost V 4 bases and J 3 bases; bases outside gene matches: 2. CDR3 size: 15 residues. The CDR3 here is CASSGGTGDTGELFF. Written as DNA, the CDR3 is TGTGCCAGCAGTGGAGGGACAGGGGACACCGGGGAGCTGTTTTTT.

This chain links TRBV27 with TRBJ1-1; 8 bases are a match to TRBD1. J gave up 3 bases and V 1 base, and 1 base lay outside the gene matches. The length of the CDR3 is 14 residues. Looked up from germline, CDR1 is MNHEY and CDR2 is SMNVEV (reference sequence). The CDR3 here is CASSLWTGHTEAFF. As DNA, the CDR3 is TGTGCCAGCAGTTTATGGACAGGGCACACTGAAGCTTTCTTT.

The rearrangement uses TRBV6-1 and TRBJ1-2, with TRBD1 matching over 8 bases. Trimming removed 0 bases from V and 8 bases from J; junction bases left unmatched: 14. Germline assignment: CDR1 MNHNS and CDR2 SASEGT. The CDR3 covers 17 residues. Written as DNA, the CDR3 is TGTGCCAGCAGTGAAGCGCTTGCGACAGGGGCCCGTCGGGGCTACACCTTC. The encoded protein is CASSEALATGARRGYTF.

The chain couples TRBV5-1 to TRBJ2-3; 7 bases agree with TRBD2. The trim removed 4 bases at V and 3 bases at J, leaving 11 bases unmatched. CDR3 length: 16 residues. Germline V lookup: CDR1 SGHRS, CDR2 YFSETQ. In DNA form, the CDR3 reads TGCGCCAGCAGCCCCCTGGGGAGGGGTGGTACAGATACGCAGTATTTT. Translating gives CASSPLGRGGTDTQYF.

J is TRBJ2-5 and V is TRBV5-1, with TRBD1 matching 8 bases. The CDR3 runs 14 residues. V trimming: 4 bases; J trimming: 6 bases; junction bases outside the gene matches: 8. The germline V gene has CDR1 SGHRS and CDR2 YFSETQ. Here the CDR3 DNA reads TGCGCCAGCAGCAGGGACAGGTCAGCGCAGACCCAGTACTTC. Encoded protein: CASSRDRSAQTQYF.

Note on this clone: Other DNA variants within this sample encode the same CDR3. The chain couples TRBV27 to TRBJ2-7; the D gene is possibly TRBD2 (6 bases). Per germline, CDR1 MNHEY and CDR2 SMNVEV (reference sequence). V was pared by 0 bases and J by 3 bases, with 21 bases between. The CDR3 sequence is 18 residues long. CDR3 in DNA: TGTGCCAGCAGTTTATCGGCCCCCCTCGGAGGGTTAGTCTACGAGCAGTACTTC. It encodes CASSLSAPLGGLVYEQYF.

The CDR3 here is CASKNSAGEGEKLFF. In DNA, the CDR3 is TGTGCCAGCAAAAACTCAGCAGGGGAAGGTGAAAAACTGTTTTTT. The chain employs TRBV6-6 and TRBJ1-4; possible D gene TRBD1, 6 bases. The germline CDR1 and CDR2 sequences are MNHNY and SVGAGI (reference sequence). The CDR3 has 15 residues. V gave up 7 bases and J gave up 7 bases, with 19 bases separating them.

V is TRBV5-1 and J is TRBJ1-4, with a weak D call TRBD1 (5 bases). The CDR3 has 16 amino acids. CDR1 is SGHRS, CDR2 YFSETQ, per germline. V lost 0 bases and J lost 13, with 22 bases in between. The CDR3, as DNA: TGCGCCAGCAGCTTGGCACGGGAAGAGAAAGGAGGGGCACTGTTTTTT. Its translation: CASSLAREEKGGALFF.

The chain is built from TRBV10-3 and TRBJ1-1; the match to TRBD1 covers 7 bases. This CDR3 spans 14 amino acids. Germline lookup yields CDR1 ENHRY and CDR2 SYGVKD. Trimming took 1 base from V and 11 from J; bases not matched to a gene: 10. The CDR3 DNA reads as TGTGCCATCAGTGAGTTGAGAGGGGGCCTGGATGCTTTCTTT. Residues: CAISELRGGLDAFF.

The chain recombines TRBV7-2 with TRBJ1-2; D is perhaps TRBD1 (6 bases). V was cut by 4 bases and J by 4 bases, with 13 bases left in between. CDR1 and CDR2 from the germline V gene are SGHTA and FQGNSA. The CDR3 contains 14 residues. CDR3 in amino acids: CASSSSGTRYGYTF. CDR3 bases: TGTGCCAGCAGCTCGTCCGGGACACGCTATGGCTACACCTTC.

CDR3 DNA sequence: TGTGCCAGCAGTGTGGCAGCGGTCGAGTTCTTC. Translated, it gives CASSVAAVEFF. This chain connects TRBV2 to TRBJ2-1; TRBD2 might be the D (5 bases). CDR1 is SNHLY, CDR2 FYNNEI, per germline. V lost 4 bases and J 14 bases, leaving 12 bases between the germline ends. The CDR3 loop spans 11 amino acids.

Comment on this clone: A junction end diverges from the germline sequence, so it may reflect a read error. This sequence joins TRBV25-1 and TRBJ1-2; 7 positions match TRBD1. The CDR3 runs 14 residues. Germline V gene lookup returns CDR1 MGHDK and CDR2 SYGVNS. The CDR3 bases are TGTGCCAGCAGGGAATCGGGACAGTTCTATGGCTACACCTTC. Protein: CASRESGQFYGYTF.

J is TRBJ1-3 and V is TRBV14, with D hard to call. Germline CDR1 and CDR2: SGHDN and FVKESK. With 4 bases removed from V and 2 bases from J, the gap between germline ends came to 30 bases. CDR3 length equals 21 residues. DNA for the CDR3: TGTGCCAGCAGCCTTACTCCTATCCTTGAGGCCGAGCTCTTAACTGGAAACACCATATATTTT. Protein: CASSLTPILEAELLTGNTIYF.

The rearrangement joins TRBV19 to TRBJ2-1; 14 bases fit TRBD2. Losses at the gene ends were 6 bases for V and 10 bases for J; bases not matched to a gene: 5. Per germline, CDR1 LNHDA and CDR2 SQIVND (reference sequence). The CDR3 loop spans 14 amino acids. The CDR3 sequence is CASRTSGRAGEQFF. The CDR3 DNA reads as TGTGCCAGTAGGACTAGCGGGAGGGCCGGGGAGCAGTTCTTC.

A single count supports this clone. The chain is built from TRBV19 and TRBJ1-4; 7 bases map to TRBD1. The V gene's germline CDR1 is LNHDA and CDR2 SQIVND (reference sequence). CDR3 length: 13 amino acids. V lost 6 bases to trimming and J lost 10 bases; unmatched junction nucleotides: 8. The CDR3 nucleotides are TGTGCCAGTAGGTTCACTCAGGGGGGAAAACTGTTTTTT. Its translation is CASRFTQGGKLFF.

The chain recombines TRBV27 with TRBJ1-1; possibly TRBD1 for D (6 bases). This CDR3 comprises 12 residues. Germline values: CDR1 MNHEY, CDR2 SMNVEV (reference sequence). The V gene lost 5 bases and the J gene lost 7 bases, with 11 bases spanning the gap. In nucleotides, the CDR3 is TGTGCCAGCAGTCAACAGGGTGGTGAAGCTTTCTTT. Translation gives CASSQQGGEAFF.

The chain recombines TRBV14 with TRBJ2-1; D is perhaps TRBD1 (5 bases). The CDR3 sequence is 17 residues long. V lost 4 bases to trimming and J lost 3 bases, with 19 bases between them. Germline lookup yields CDR1 SGHDN and CDR2 FVKESK. CDR3 coding DNA: TGTGCCAGCAGCCGGAACCCCCGGACCAGGGACTACAATGAGCAGTTCTTC. It yields the protein CASSRNPRTRDYNEQFF.

The genes are TRBV6-1 and TRBJ2-3; D gene uncertain. The CDR3 is made up of 13 amino acids. The germline V and J ends were trimmed by 6 bases and 0 bases, with 7 bases remaining between them. Germline lookup yields CDR1 MNHNS and CDR2 SASEGT. This CDR3 is CASRAFSTDTQYF. CDR3 bases: TGTGCCAGCAGGGCATTTAGCACAGATACGCAGTATTTT.

The V gene is TRBV5-6, the J gene TRBJ2-1; maybe TRBD2 (6 bases). Germline V CDR1 and CDR2: SGHDT, YYEEEE. There are 16 residues in the CDR3. V gave up 0 bases and J gave up 8 bases, with 18 bases separating them. The DNA for the CDR3 is TGTGCCAGCAGCTTGGCTTTGCGGGAAAGTATCTATGAGCAGTTCTTC. Translated, it gives CASSLALRESIYEQFF.